Listed here are 18 T cell receptor beta chains from one sample, sequenced in a study of CD4+ T cells in melanoma. Using immunoSEQ multiplex PCR, the repertoire was profiled, and TCRdb retains in-frame clones only, with some absent. Of 55,000 or so clones listed, nearly 70% are singletons. The sequenced material came from tumor tissue. These receptors all come from a human donor with melanoma.

The J gene is TRBJ1-5, the V gene TRBV6-1; TRBD1 is a possible D gene (5 bases). Germline loops: CDR1 MNHNS, CDR2 SASEGT. The germline V and J ends were trimmed by 2 bases and 0 bases, with 8 bases remaining between them. This CDR3 region has 15 residues. The CDR3 DNA follows: TGTGCCAGCAGTGAACTGACAGATAGCAATCAGCCCCAGCATTTT. The encoded protein is CASSELTDSNQPQHF.

The chain couples TRBV15 to TRBJ2-7; possibly TRBD1 or TRBD2 for D (7 bases each). V lost 5 bases, J lost 1 base, and 18 bases lay in between. The CDR3 totals 16 residues. Germline V gene sequence: CDR1 LNHNV, CDR2 YYDKDF (reference sequence). The DNA for the CDR3 is TGTGCCACCAGCCCAGGGGGGGGACAGATTTCCTACGAGCAGTACTTC. Translating gives CATSPGGGQISYEQYF.

The rearrangement uses TRBV14 and TRBJ2-2, with D uncertain. Germline-derived CDR1 and CDR2 are SGHDN and FVKESK. V lost 3 bases and J 3 bases, leaving 11 bases between the germline ends. This CDR3 has 15 residues. The CDR3 here is CASSHAKIDTGELFF. CDR3 nucleotides: TGTGCCAGCAGCCACGCAAAAATAGACACCGGGGAGCTGTTTTTT.

The chain couples TRBV19 to TRBJ2-7; TRBD1 matches 7 bases. Trimming cost V 5 bases and J 2 bases; bases outside gene matches: 6. Germline lookup yields CDR1 LNHDA and CDR2 SQIVND (reference sequence). The CDR3 contains 14 residues. CDR3 coding DNA: TGTGCCAGTAGTCTCTCGACAGGGCCCTACGAGCAGTACTTC. It codes for CASSLSTGPYEQYF.

The chain combines TRBV6-6 with TRBJ1-1; D unresolved. Looked up from germline, CDR1 is MNHNY and CDR2 is SVGAGI (reference sequence). There are 13 residues in the CDR3. The V and J ends lost 7 bases and 1 base respectively, with 10 bases between them. CDR3: CASMEGPNTEAFF. The CDR3 DNA is TGTGCCAGCATGGAGGGCCCGAACACTGAAGCTTTCTTT.

The rearrangement links TRBV11-1 to TRBJ2-1; weak D call: TRBD2 (5 bases). Germline V lookup: CDR1 SGHAT, CDR2 FQDESV (reference sequence). The CDR3 totals 13 residues. V shed 5 bases and J shed 7 bases, with 12 bases lying between them. This CDR3 is CASSPADSNEQFF. In DNA, the CDR3 is TGTGCCAGCAGCCCAGCGGACTCAAATGAGCAGTTCTTC.

J is TRBJ2-3 and V is TRBV7-2, with D possibly TRBD1 on 6 matching bases. V gave up 2 bases and J gave up 0 bases, with 9 bases separating them. The CDR3 length is 15 residues. Germline V gene sequence: CDR1 SGHTA, CDR2 FQGNSA. Here the CDR3 DNA reads TGTGCCAGCAGCTTACTTGGGGGCAGCACAGATACGCAGTATTTT. Its translation is CASSLLGGSTDTQYF.

The chain joins TRBV29-1 to TRBJ2-1; 13 bases agree with TRBD2. The junction had 1 base not matched to a gene; V was cut back by 7 bases and J by 4 bases. Germline CDR1 SQVTM, CDR2 ANQGSEA. The CDR3 has 13 amino acids. Written as DNA, the CDR3 is TGCAGCGGGGGACTAGCGGGGTACAATGAGCAGTTCTTC. This sequence encodes CSGGLAGYNEQFF.

This clone has only one observation. The V call is TRBV5-6, the J call TRBJ1-1; D gene ambiguous. The CDR3 has 14 residues. Germline V lookup: CDR1 SGHDT, CDR2 YYEEEE. The germline V and J ends were trimmed by 0 bases and 1 base, with 7 bases remaining between them. CDR3 nucleotides: TGTGCCAGCAGCTTGGTGTGGGAGAACACTGAAGCTTTCTTT. Translating gives CASSLVWENTEAFF.

There are a few counts of this clone. CDR3 protein: CASSLGQDVYEQYF. In DNA form, the CDR3 reads TGTGCCAGCAGCTTAGGACAGGACGTCTACGAGCAGTACTTC. The chain has TRBV11-2 and TRBJ2-7, with D possibly TRBD1 on 6 matching bases. The V end was cut by 1 base, the J end by 3 bases, with 10 bases between. The germline V gene encodes CDR1 SGHAT and CDR2 FQNNGV. The CDR3 sequence is 14 residues long. Full variable domain (outside the CDR3, taken from reference TRBV11-2 and TRBJ2-7): EAGVAQSPRYKIIEKRQSVAFWCNPISGHATLYWYQQILGQGPKLLIQFQNNGVVDDSQLPKDRFSAERLKGVDSTLKIQPAKLEDSAVYLCASSLGQDVYEQYFGPGTRLTVT.

J is TRBJ2-1 and V is TRBV7-6; the match to TRBD2 covers 10 bases. After removal of 4 bases from V and 7 bases from J, the junction contained 7 bases not matched to a gene. The CDR3 runs to 15 residues. CDR1 is SGHVS, CDR2 FNYEAQ, per germline. As DNA, the CDR3 is TGTGCCAGCAGCTCCCTAGCGGGGGCGGGGAATGAGCAGTTCTTC. The encoded protein is CASSSLAGAGNEQFF.

This chain uses TRBV5-5 with TRBJ1-2, with D tentatively TRBD1 (5 bases). The CDR3 is 16 amino acids. The V end was cut by 1 base, the J end by 12 bases, with 25 bases between. Germline loops: CDR1 SGHKS, CDR2 YYEKEE (reference sequence). The CDR3 DNA reads as TGTGCCAGCAGCTTGTGGGTCGGGGGACCCCAGGACGGGGACACCTTC. This sequence encodes CASSLWVGGPQDGDTF.

V gene TRBV19 combines with J gene TRBJ1-5; 11 nucleotides align to TRBD1. CDR1 is LNHDA and CDR2 is SQIVND in the germline V gene (reference sequence). Trimming cost V 6 bases and J 4 bases; bases outside gene matches: 8. This CDR3 comprises 16 residues. CDR3 DNA sequence: TGTGCCAGTAGGGACCGGGACAGGGGGTGGAATCAGCCCCAGCATTTT. Translation gives CASRDRDRGWNQPQHF.

V usage is TRBV5-4 and J usage is TRBJ2-3, with 8 bases fitting TRBD2. With V trimmed by 4 bases and J by 9 bases, 10 bases remained unmatched. CDR1 is SGHNT and CDR2 is YYREEE in the germline V gene (reference sequence). The CDR3 extends over 14 amino acids. The DNA for the CDR3 is TGTGCCAGCAGCCTCGGGGGGGCGAGGGAGACGCAGTATTTT. As protein: CASSLGGARETQYF.

The genes are TRBV27 and TRBJ1-2, with TRBD1 as a possible D gene (5 bases). Trimming stripped 1 base from V and 3 bases from J, with 12 bases between. The CDR3 covers 15 residues. CDR1 and CDR2 from the germline V gene are MNHEY and SMNVEV (reference sequence). The CDR3 loop is CASSLLGREDYGYTF. CDR3 sequence (DNA): TGTGCCAGCAGTTTATTAGGCAGGGAGGACTATGGCTACACCTTC.

This sequence joins TRBV19 and TRBJ2-7; D could derive from TRBD1 or TRBD2 (5 bases each). V was trimmed by 0 bases and J by 3 bases, leaving 15 bases between them. Germline values: CDR1 LNHDA, CDR2 SQIVND (reference sequence). The CDR3 totals 16 residues. The CDR3 spells CASSIDSRDGDYEQYF. The CDR3 DNA reads TGTGCCAGTAGTATAGATTCGAGGGACGGAGACTACGAGCAGTACTTC. The full variable domain, with the rest looked up from reference TRBV19 and TRBJ2-7, is DGGITQSPKYLFRKEGQNVTLSCEQNLNHDAMYWYRQDPGQGLRLIYYSQIVNDFQKGDIAEGYSVSREKKESFPLTVTSAQKNPTAFYLCASSIDSRDGDYEQYFGPGTRLTVT.

This sequence joins TRBV11-1 and TRBJ2-5, with 10 bases aligning to TRBD2. CDR1 is SGHAT, CDR2 FQDESV, per germline (reference sequence). The trim removed 5 bases at V and 6 bases at J, leaving 12 bases unmatched. This CDR3 spans 16 amino acids. Here the CDR3 reads CASSPRGAGGRKTQYF. The CDR3 DNA is TGTGCCAGCAGCCCCCGGGGAGCGGGGGGGCGGAAGACCCAGTACTTC. The variable domain in full, with the rest retrieved from reference TRBV11-1 and TRBJ2-5, is EAEVAQSPRYKITEKSQAVAFWCDPISGHATLYWYRQILGQGPELLVQFQDESVVDDSQLPKDRFSAERLKGVDSTLKIQPAELGDSAMYLCASSPRGAGGRKTQYFGPGTRLLVL.

The chain is built from TRBV6-1 and TRBJ1-2; D is perhaps TRBD1 (5 bases). Germline CDR1 MNHNS, CDR2 SASEGT. The ends were cut back, 2 bases at V and 4 bases at J, with 17 bases in the middle. The CDR3 covers 16 residues. The CDR3 DNA is TGTGCCAGCAGTGAATCCCCCAGGGTGGAATTCTATGGCTACACCTTC. This sequence encodes CASSESPRVEFYGYTF.